Each of the 21 T cell receptor beta chains below was sequenced from the same sample in a study of shared clonotypes between healthy human individuals. Repertoires were generated with immunoSEQ multiplex PCR, while TCRdb's copy carries only in-frame clones and drops some. The sample contains some 2,500,000 clones, 93% of which appear only once. The sample comprised naive CD4+ T cells from PBMCs. The subset denotes: CD45RA+ positively selected. The source of these receptors is a man between 18 and 35 years old in good health. Some clones in this sample may be carry-over from other donors' samples.

V usage is TRBV10-1 and J usage is TRBJ2-7; 7 bases are shared with TRBD2. V shed 5 bases and J 0 bases; nucleotides not matched to a gene: 10. CDR3 length: 16 amino acids. Germline CDR1 is WNHNN and CDR2 is SYGVQD (reference sequence). The CDR3 is CASSRGRDYRSYEQYF. The CDR3 DNA reads as TGCGCCAGCAGTCGTGGCCGGGACTACCGCTCCTACGAGCAGTACTTC.

The rearrangement joins TRBV28 to TRBJ2-7, with a tentative D call TRBD1 (5 bases). The CDR3 contains 14 residues. The germline gives CDR1 MDHEN, CDR2 SYDVKM. V lost 6 bases, J lost 1 base, and 13 bases lay in between. The CDR3 reads CASSSRQISYEQYF. In nucleotides, the CDR3 is TGTGCCAGCAGCTCAAGACAGATTTCCTACGAGCAGTACTTC.

The gene calls are TRBV10-3 and TRBJ2-1; D call uncertain. Germline CDR1 is ENHRY and CDR2 is SYGVKD. Trimming shortened V by 7 bases and J by 0 bases, and 10 bases separated the two germline ends. The CDR3 sequence is 14 residues long. The CDR3 sequence is CAINRASSYNEQFF. The CDR3 coding sequence is TGTGCCATCAACAGAGCGAGCTCCTACAATGAGCAGTTCTTC.

The V and J genes are TRBV4-1 and TRBJ2-3, with 10 bases matching TRBD2. The CDR3 contains 17 residues. Germline V lookup: CDR1 MGHRA, CDR2 YSYEKL. V shed 6 bases, J shed 0 bases, and the junction held 9 bases outside the gene matches. CDR3 nucleotides: TGCGCCAGCAGTCAGAAAGGACTAGCGGCTAGCACAGATACGCAGTATTTT. Its protein is CASSQKGLAASTDTQYF.

The chain employs TRBV7-3 and TRBJ2-7; 11 bases match TRBD1. Unmatched junction bases numbered 10, after V lost 1 base and J lost 2 bases. This CDR3 spans 18 amino acids. Germline V CDR1 and CDR2: SGHTA, FQGTGA. DNA of the CDR3: TGTGCCAGCAGCTTAAGAGGCACCGGGACAGGGGGAGCCTACGAGCAGTACTTC. As protein: CASSLRGTGTGGAYEQYF.

The chain employs TRBV28 and TRBJ2-7; TRBD2 aligns across 7 bases. This CDR3 contains 14 residues. V was pared by 7 bases and J by 2 bases, with 8 bases of the junction left unmatched. Germline V gives CDR1 MDHEN, CDR2 SYDVKM. The CDR3 sequence: CASTRGVLAYEQYF. CDR3 nucleotides: TGTGCCAGCACCCGGGGGGTGCTGGCCTACGAGCAGTACTTC.

The J gene is TRBJ2-5, the V gene TRBV2, with TRBD2 matching over 10 bases. The junction had 7 bases not matched to a gene; V was cut back by 3 bases and J by 9 bases. The V gene's germline CDR1 is SNHLY and CDR2 FYNNEI. The CDR3 is 14 amino acids. The CDR3 protein is CASSDLAGVVAQYF. CDR3 DNA sequence: TGTGCCAGCAGTGACCTAGCGGGAGTGGTGGCCCAGTACTTC. Full variable domain (rest looked up from reference TRBV2 and TRBJ2-5): EPEVTQTPSHQVTQMGQEVILRCVPISNHLYFYWYRQILGQKVEFLVSFYNNEISEKSEIFDDQFSVERPDGSNFTLKIRSTKLEDSAMYFCASSDLAGVVAQYFGPGTRLLVL.

This clone was detected only once. This chain links TRBV18 with TRBJ2-6; D gene uncertain. The CDR3 has 15 amino acids. CDR1 KGHSH and CDR2 LQKENI come from the germline V gene. The ends were cut back, 0 bases at V and 0 bases at J, with 3 bases in the middle. The CDR3 bases are TGTGCCAGCTCACCACCTTTCTCTGGGGCCAACGTCCTGACTTTC. This codes for CASSPPFSGANVLTF.

The chain's CDR3 is CASSQDIPSSGNTIYF. CDR3 in DNA: TGCGCCAGCAGCCAAGATATCCCTTCCTCTGGAAACACCATATATTTT. V is TRBV4-3 and J is TRBJ1-3, with no clear D. The CDR3 has 16 residues. V was trimmed by 0 bases and J by 0 bases, leaving 9 bases between them. CDR1 and CDR2 from the germline V gene are LGHNA and YSLEER.

V is TRBV19 and J is TRBJ1-5; D is undetermined. The CDR3 has 15 amino acids. CDR1 and CDR2 (germline): LNHDA, SQIVND (reference sequence). V was cut by 3 bases and J by 5 bases, with 14 bases left in between. The CDR3 sequence is CASSINGGGDQPQHF. DNA of the CDR3: TGTGCCAGTAGTATTAACGGCGGTGGGGATCAGCCCCAGCATTTT.

The rearrangement uses TRBV7-3 and TRBJ2-5; D remains ambiguous. This CDR3 comprises 13 residues. V shed 1 base and J shed 5 bases, with 8 bases lying between them. Germline V gene lookup returns CDR1 SGHTA and CDR2 FQGTGA. The CDR3 region is CASSLIRTETQYF. CDR3 in DNA: TGTGCCAGCAGCTTAATTCGGACGGAGACCCAGTACTTC. Complete variable domain (other parts from reference TRBV7-3 and TRBJ2-5): GAGVSQTPSNKVTEKGKYVELRCDPISGHTALYWYRQSLGQGPEFLIYFQGTGAADDSGLPNDRFFAVRPEGSVSTLKIQRTERGDSAVYLCASSLIRTETQYFGPGTRLLVL.

This chain joins TRBV7-2 and TRBJ2-2, with 8 nucleotides matching TRBD1. Trimming at V came to 3 bases and at J to 5 bases, leaving 11 bases not matched to a gene. Per germline, CDR1 SGHTA and CDR2 FQGNSA. This CDR3 spans 17 amino acids. This CDR3 is CASSFGPQGAGTGELFF. CDR3 DNA: TGTGCCAGCAGCTTTGGTCCCCAGGGGGCGGGGACCGGGGAGCTGTTTTTT.

The V and J genes are TRBV28 and TRBJ2-7; D gene uncertain. Trimming took 1 base from V and 4 from J, leaving 8 bases between them. Germline V lookup: CDR1 MDHEN, CDR2 SYDVKM. The CDR3 is 13 residues long. The CDR3 coding sequence is TGTGCCAGCAGTTTATTTGTGGCATACGAGCAGTACTTC. Protein: CASSLFVAYEQYF.

The chain uses TRBV6-1 and TRBJ2-5, with D unclear. Trimming removed 3 bases at V and 11 bases at J, with 10 bases between. The CDR3 runs 11 residues. CDR1 MNHNS and CDR2 SASEGT come from the germline V gene. CDR3 sequence: CASSETVRQYF. The CDR3 bases are TGTGCCAGCAGTGAGACCGTACGGCAGTACTTC.

The J gene is TRBJ2-2, the V gene TRBV6-5; D gene ambiguous. V dropped 6 bases and J dropped 1 base, with 3 bases sitting between them. The CDR3 has 12 residues. Germline loops: CDR1 MNHEY, CDR2 SVGAGI. CDR3 amino acids: CASSQNTGELFF. CDR3 nucleotide sequence: TGTGCCAGCAGCCAGAACACCGGGGAGCTGTTTTTT.

The chain couples TRBV21-1 to TRBJ2-3; the D call in the table, TRBD2, was not verified against the DNA. TRBV21-1 is termed a pseudogene. The CDR3 length is 17 residues. In DNA form, the CDR3 reads TGTGCCAGCAGCAAGAGGTCGATAGCGGGGCACACAGATACGCAGTATTTT. Translated: CASSKRSIAGHTDTQYF.

The chain carries TRBV29-1 and TRBJ2-7, with a tentative D call TRBD2 (7 bases). The CDR3 covers 12 residues. Trimming removed 4 bases at V and 6 bases at J, with 13 bases between. Germline V gene lookup returns CDR1 SQVTM and CDR2 ANQGSEA. The CDR3 nucleotides read TGCAGCGTTGTTAAGGGGGGGGGCGAGCAGTACTTC. It yields the protein CSVVKGGGEQYF.

Comment on this clone: The identical CDR3 is also encoded by other nucleotide sequences in the sample. V and J are TRBV7-3 and TRBJ2-5; D is uncertain. V was cut by 2 bases and J by 2 bases, with 6 bases left in between. CDR3 length: 13 amino acids. The germline gives CDR1 SGHTA, CDR2 FQGTGA. This chain's CDR3 is CASSLRVQETQYF. The CDR3 DNA reads TGTGCCAGCAGCTTACGAGTTCAAGAGACCCAGTACTTC. The full variable domain, in which reference TRBV7-3 and TRBJ2-5 provide the parts outside the CDR3, is GAGVSQTPSNKVTEKGKYVELRCDPISGHTALYWYRQSLGQGPEFLIYFQGTGAADDSGLPNDRFFAVRPEGSVSTLKIQRTERGDSAVYLCASSLRVQETQYFGPGTRLLVL.

The chain uses TRBV18 and TRBJ1-3, with a weak D call TRBD1 (6 bases). The CDR3 extends over 15 amino acids. Germline V gene data show CDR1 as KGHSH and CDR2 as LQKENI. V was trimmed by 3 bases and J by 0 bases, leaving 9 bases between them. CDR3 residues: CASSPGDISGNTIYF. The CDR3 coding sequence is TGTGCCAGCTCACCTGGGGACATCTCTGGAAACACCATATATTTT.

The gene calls are TRBV7-9 and TRBJ2-7; 11 nucleotides match TRBD1. Per the germline V gene, CDR1 is SEHNR and CDR2 is FQNEAQ (reference sequence). The CDR3 length is 16 residues. Unmatched junction bases numbered 9, after V lost 6 bases and J lost 2 bases. CDR3 residues: CASSFDPGQGAYEQYF. The CDR3, as DNA: TGTGCCAGCAGTTTCGATCCGGGACAGGGGGCCTACGAGCAGTACTTC.

V gene TRBV7-3 combines with J gene TRBJ2-7, with D possibly matching TRBD1 (6 bases). V lost 0 bases and J lost 4, with 13 bases in between. This CDR3 region has 15 residues. Germline V gene sequence: CDR1 SGHTA, CDR2 FQGTGA. CDR3 nucleotides: TGTGCCAGCAGCTTAACCCCAGGGGTAGGGTACGAGCAGTACTTC. It translates to CASSLTPGVGYEQYF.